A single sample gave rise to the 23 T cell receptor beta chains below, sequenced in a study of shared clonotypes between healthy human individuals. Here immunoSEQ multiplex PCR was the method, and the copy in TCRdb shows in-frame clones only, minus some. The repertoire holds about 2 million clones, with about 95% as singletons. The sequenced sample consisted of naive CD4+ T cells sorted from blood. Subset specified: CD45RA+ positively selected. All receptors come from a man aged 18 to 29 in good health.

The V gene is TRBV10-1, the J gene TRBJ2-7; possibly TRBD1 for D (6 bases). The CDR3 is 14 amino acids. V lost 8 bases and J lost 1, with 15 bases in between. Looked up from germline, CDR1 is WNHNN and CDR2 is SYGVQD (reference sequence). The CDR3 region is CASPPQGNSYEQYF. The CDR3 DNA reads TGCGCCAGCCCCCCCCAGGGGAATTCCTACGAGCAGTACTTC.

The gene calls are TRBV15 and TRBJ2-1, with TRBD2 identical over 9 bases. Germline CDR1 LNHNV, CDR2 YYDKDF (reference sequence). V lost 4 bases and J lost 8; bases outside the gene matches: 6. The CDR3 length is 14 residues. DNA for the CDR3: TGTGCCACCAGCACCCGGACTAGCGTCGATGAGCAGTTCTTC. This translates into CATSTRTSVDEQFF.

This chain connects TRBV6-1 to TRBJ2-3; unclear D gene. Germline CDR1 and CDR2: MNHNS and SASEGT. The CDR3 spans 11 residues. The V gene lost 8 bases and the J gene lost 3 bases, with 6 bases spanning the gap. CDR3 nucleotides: TGTGCCAGCGAACGGACAGATACGCAGTATTTT. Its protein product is CASERTDTQYF.

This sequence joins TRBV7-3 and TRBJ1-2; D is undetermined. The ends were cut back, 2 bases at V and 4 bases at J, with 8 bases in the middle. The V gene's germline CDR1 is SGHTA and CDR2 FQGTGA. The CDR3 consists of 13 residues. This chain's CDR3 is CASSLARIYGYTF. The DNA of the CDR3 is TGTGCCAGCAGCTTAGCCAGGATCTATGGCTACACCTTC.

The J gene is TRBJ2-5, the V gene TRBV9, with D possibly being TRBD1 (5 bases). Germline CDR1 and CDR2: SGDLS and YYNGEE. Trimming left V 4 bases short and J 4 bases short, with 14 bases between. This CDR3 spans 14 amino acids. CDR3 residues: CASSTTGARETQYF. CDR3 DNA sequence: TGTGCCAGCAGCACCACAGGAGCGCGAGAGACCCAGTACTTC.

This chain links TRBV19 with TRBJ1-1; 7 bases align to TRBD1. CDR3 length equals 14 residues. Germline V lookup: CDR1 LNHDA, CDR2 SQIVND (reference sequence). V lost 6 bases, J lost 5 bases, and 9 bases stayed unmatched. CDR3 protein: CASSMTGLGTEAFF. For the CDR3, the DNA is TGTGCCAGTAGCATGACAGGGCTTGGTACTGAAGCTTTCTTT.

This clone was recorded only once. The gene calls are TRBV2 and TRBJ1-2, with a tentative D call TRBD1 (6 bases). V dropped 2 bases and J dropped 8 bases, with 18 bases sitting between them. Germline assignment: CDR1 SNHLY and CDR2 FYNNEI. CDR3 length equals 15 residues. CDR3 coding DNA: TGTGCCAGCAGTGAAAGGAGGGGGACGGAGGAGGGCTACACCTTC. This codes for CASSERRGTEEGYTF.

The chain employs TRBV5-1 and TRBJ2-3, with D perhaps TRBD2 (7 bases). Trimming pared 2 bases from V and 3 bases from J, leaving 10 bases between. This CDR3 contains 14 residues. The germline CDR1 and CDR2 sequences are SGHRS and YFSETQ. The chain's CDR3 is CASSFGGPTDTQYF. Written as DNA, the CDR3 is TGCGCCAGCAGCTTCGGGGGGCCGACAGATACGCAGTATTTT.

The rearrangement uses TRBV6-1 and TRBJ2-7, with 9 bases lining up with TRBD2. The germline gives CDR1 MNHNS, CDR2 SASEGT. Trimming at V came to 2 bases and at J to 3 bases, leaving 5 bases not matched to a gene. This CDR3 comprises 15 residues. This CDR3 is CASSEYSGGNYEQYF. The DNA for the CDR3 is TGTGCCAGCAGTGAATATAGCGGGGGAAACTACGAGCAGTACTTC.

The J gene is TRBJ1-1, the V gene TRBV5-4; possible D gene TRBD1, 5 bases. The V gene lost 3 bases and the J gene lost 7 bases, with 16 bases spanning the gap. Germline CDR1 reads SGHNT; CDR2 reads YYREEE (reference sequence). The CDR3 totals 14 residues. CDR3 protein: CASSSDDPRGEAFF. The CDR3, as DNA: TGTGCCAGCAGCTCTGACGACCCGAGGGGTGAAGCTTTCTTT. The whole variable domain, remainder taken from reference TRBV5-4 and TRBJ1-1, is ETGVTQSPTHLIKTRGQQVTLRCSSQSGHNTVSWYQQALGQGPQFIFQYYREEENGRGNFPPRFSGLQFPNYSSELNVNALELDDSALYLCASSSDDPRGEAFFGQGTRLTVV.

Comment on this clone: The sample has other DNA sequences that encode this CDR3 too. CDR3 in DNA: TGTGCCAGCAGTGCCTTGAACACCGGGGAGCTGTTTTTT. Translating gives CASSALNTGELFF. The chain links TRBV6-1 to TRBJ2-2, with unresolved D. Trimming removed 4 bases from V and 1 base from J, with 4 bases in between. Germline values: CDR1 MNHNS, CDR2 SASEGT. The CDR3 runs to 13 residues.

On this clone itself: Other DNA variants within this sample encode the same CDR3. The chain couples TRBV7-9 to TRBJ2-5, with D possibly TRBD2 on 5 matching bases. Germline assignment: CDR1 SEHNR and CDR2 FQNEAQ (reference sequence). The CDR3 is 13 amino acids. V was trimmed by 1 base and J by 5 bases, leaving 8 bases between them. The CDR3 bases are TGTGCCAGCAGCTTAGGTCAGCGGGAGACCCAGTACTTC. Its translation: CASSLGQRETQYF.

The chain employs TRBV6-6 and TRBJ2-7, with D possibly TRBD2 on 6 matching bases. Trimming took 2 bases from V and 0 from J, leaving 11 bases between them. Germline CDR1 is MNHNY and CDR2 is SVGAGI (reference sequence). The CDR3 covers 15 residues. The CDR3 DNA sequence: TGTGCCAGCAGTTACGGGGGGACCCACTCCTACGAGCAGTACTTC. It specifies CASSYGGTHSYEQYF.

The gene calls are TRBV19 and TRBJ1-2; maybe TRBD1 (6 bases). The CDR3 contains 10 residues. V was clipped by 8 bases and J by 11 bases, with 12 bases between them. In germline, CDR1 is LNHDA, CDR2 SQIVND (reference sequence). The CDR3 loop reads CASAGDRYTF. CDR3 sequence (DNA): TGTGCCAGTGCAGGGGATAGATACACCTTC.

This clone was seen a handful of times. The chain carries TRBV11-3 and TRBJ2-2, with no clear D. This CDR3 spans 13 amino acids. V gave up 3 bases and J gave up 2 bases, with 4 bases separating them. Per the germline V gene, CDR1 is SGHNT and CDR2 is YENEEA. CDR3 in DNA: TGTGCCAGCAGCTTTTCTAACACCGGGGAGCTGTTTTTT. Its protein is CASSFSNTGELFF.

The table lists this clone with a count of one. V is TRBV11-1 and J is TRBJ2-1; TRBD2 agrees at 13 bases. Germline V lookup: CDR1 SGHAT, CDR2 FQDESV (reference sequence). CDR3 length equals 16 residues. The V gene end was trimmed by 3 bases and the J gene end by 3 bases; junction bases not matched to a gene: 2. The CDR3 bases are TGTGCCAGCAGCTTTAGGACTAGCGGGGGCTACAATGAGCAGTTCTTC. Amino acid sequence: CASSFRTSGGYNEQFF.

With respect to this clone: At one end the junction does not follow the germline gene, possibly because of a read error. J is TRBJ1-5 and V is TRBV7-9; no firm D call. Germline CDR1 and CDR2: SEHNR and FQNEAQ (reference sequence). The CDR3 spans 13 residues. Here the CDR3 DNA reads TGTGCCAGCAGCGCCACCCCGGGCAGGACGTTATATTTT. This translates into CASSATPGRTLYF.

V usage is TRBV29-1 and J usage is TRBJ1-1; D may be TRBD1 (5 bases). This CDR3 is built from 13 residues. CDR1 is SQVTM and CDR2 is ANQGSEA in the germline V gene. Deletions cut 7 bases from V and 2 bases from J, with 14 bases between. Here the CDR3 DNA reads TGCAGCGCCCTGGACACCCTTAACACTGAAGCTTTCTTT. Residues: CSALDTLNTEAFF.

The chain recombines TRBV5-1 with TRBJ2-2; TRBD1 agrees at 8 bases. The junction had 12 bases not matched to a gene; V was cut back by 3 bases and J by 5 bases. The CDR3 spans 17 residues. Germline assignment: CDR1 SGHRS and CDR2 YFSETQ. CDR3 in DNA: TGCGCCAGCAGCTCGCAGGGGGCTACCTCGGGGACCGGGGAGCTGTTTTTT. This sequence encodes CASSSQGATSGTGELFF. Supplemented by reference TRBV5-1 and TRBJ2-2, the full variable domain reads KAGVTQTPRYLIKTRGQQVTLSCSPISGHRSVSWYQQTPGQGLQFLFEYFSETQRNKGNFPGRFSGRQFSNSRSEMNVSTLELGDSALYLCASSSQGATSGTGELFFGEGSRLTVL.

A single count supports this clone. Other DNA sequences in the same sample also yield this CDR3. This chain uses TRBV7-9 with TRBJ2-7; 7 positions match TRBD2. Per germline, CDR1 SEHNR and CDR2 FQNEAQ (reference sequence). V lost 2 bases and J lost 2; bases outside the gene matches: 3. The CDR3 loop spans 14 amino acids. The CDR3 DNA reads TGTGCCAGCAGCTTACTGGCGGGGGCCTACGAGCAGTACTTC. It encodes CASSLLAGAYEQYF.

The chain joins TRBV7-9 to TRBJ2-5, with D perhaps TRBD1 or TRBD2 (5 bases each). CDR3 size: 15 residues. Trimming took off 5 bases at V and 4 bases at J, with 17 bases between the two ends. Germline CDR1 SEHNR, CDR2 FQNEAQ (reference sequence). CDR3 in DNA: TGTGCCAGCAGCCCTGGGGGTGGGAAACCAGAGACCCAGTACTTC. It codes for CASSPGGGKPETQYF.

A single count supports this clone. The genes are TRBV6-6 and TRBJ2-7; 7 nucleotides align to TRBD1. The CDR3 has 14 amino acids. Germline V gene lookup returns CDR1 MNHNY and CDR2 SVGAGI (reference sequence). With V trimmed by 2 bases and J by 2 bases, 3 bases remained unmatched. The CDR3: CASSYPTGTYEQYF. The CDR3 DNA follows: TGTGCCAGCAGTTACCCGACAGGGACCTACGAGCAGTACTTC.

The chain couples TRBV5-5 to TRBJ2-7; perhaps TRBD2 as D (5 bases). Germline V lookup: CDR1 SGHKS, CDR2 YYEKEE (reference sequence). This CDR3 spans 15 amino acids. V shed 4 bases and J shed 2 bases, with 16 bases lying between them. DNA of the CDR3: TGTGCCAGCAGCGAGGGCCTATCAGGCCCCTACGAGCAGTACTTC. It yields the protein CASSEGLSGPYEQYF.